This is a list of T cell receptor beta chains from one sample in a study of blood T cell repertoires in COVID-19. TCRdb's copy holds only in-frame clones and misses some; the assay was immunoSEQ multiplex PCR. Of approximately 12,000 clones in the sample, 73% were seen once. The sequenced sample was peripheral blood. These receptors were obtained from a human donor in a cohort sampled during active COVID-19. The CDR3 runs from the conserved cysteine through the conserved F or W. D genes are given only for firm matches. A row's size may be missing; if present it is once, few, many or a size class.

CDR3nt: TGTGCCAGCAGCTTGGGAGTAGGGACAGGGGCGGGTAGCGAGCAGTACTTC; CDR3aa: CASSLGVGTGAGSEQYF; j_gene: TRBJ2-7; v_gene: TRBV7-8; abundance: -; d_gene: TRBD1
CDR3nt: TGTGCCAGCATCCGGGGGACTGGAAACACCATATATTTT; CDR3aa: CASIRGTGNTIYF; j_gene: TRBJ1-3; v_gene: TRBV12-3/TRBV12-4; abundance: -; d_gene: -
CDR3nt: TGTGCCAGCAGAATACAGGGGCCGGGGAATGAAAAACTGTTTTTT; CDR3aa: CASRIQGPGNEKLFF; j_gene: TRBJ1-4; v_gene: TRBV28; abundance: few; d_gene: TRBD1
CDR3nt: TGTGCCACCAGTGATTTCCAGGACAGGGGTTCTTGGGAGCAGTTCTTC; CDR3aa: CATSDFQDRGSWEQFF; j_gene: TRBJ2-1; v_gene: TRBV24-1; abundance: large; d_gene: TRBD1
CDR3nt: TGTGCCACCAGTGAGGGGAGGCACACTGAAGCTTTCTTT; CDR3aa: CATSEGRHTEAFF; j_gene: TRBJ1-1; v_gene: TRBV24-1; abundance: -; d_gene: -
CDR3nt: TGTGCCTGGAGTGTACCGGACAGGGGTCTTTCACCCCTCCACTTT; CDR3aa: CAWSVPDRGLSPLHF; j_gene: TRBJ1-6; v_gene: TRBV30; abundance: few; d_gene: TRBD1
CDR3nt: TGTGCCAGCCGACGGCTCTACGGGGCTAGCGGGGGGCTGGGTGAGCAGTTCTTC; CDR3aa: CASRRLYGASGGLGEQFF; j_gene: TRBJ2-1; v_gene: TRBV19; abundance: -; d_gene: TRBD2
CDR3nt: TGCAGTGCCAACACTAGGAACATTCAGTACTTC; CDR3aa: CSANTRNIQYF; j_gene: TRBJ2-4; v_gene: TRBV20-1; abundance: -; d_gene: -
CDR3nt: TGTGCCAGCAGCTTAACTAACGGCGGCTACGAGCAGTACTTC; CDR3aa: CASSLTNGGYEQYF; j_gene: TRBJ2-7; v_gene: TRBV7-8; abundance: -; d_gene: -
CDR3nt: TGCGCCAGCAGCCAGGGACTAGCGGGGGGGCGGACCCCTCGGGAGACCCAGTACTTC; CDR3aa: CASSQGLAGGRTPRETQYF; j_gene: TRBJ2-5; v_gene: TRBV5-1; abundance: few; d_gene: TRBD2